These 29 T cell receptor beta chains came from one sample sequenced in a study of blood T cell repertoires in COVID-19. Sequencing was performed with immunoSEQ multiplex PCR; in TCRdb, only in-frame clones are kept and a portion is missing. The table includes under 300,000 clones, approximately 78% detected once. The sequencing sample was made of peripheral blood. These receptors were obtained from a woman under 30 with acute or convalescent COVID-19.

This clone came up once. The chain has TRBV6-4 and TRBJ2-1; 8 positions agree with TRBD2. The germline V gene has CDR1 MRHNA and CDR2 SNTAGT. The CDR3 extends over 16 amino acids. J gave up 8 bases and V 3 bases, and 12 bases lay outside the gene matches. The CDR3 region has the DNA TGTGCCAGCAGTGAAGGGGCGGGAGGAAGTGGGGATGAGCAGTTCTTC. Translated: CASSEGAGGSGDEQFF.

This chain connects TRBV6-1 to TRBJ1-3; the match to TRBD1 covers 9 bases. V trimming: 6 bases; J trimming: 4 bases; junction bases outside the gene matches: 7. CDR1 MNHNS and CDR2 SASEGT come from the germline V gene. CDR3 length: 15 residues. The CDR3 loop reads CASRPGQGLGNTIYF. In DNA, the CDR3 is TGTGCCAGCAGACCAGGACAGGGGTTAGGAAACACCATATATTTT.

The chain employs TRBV15 and TRBJ1-5, with a weak D call TRBD1 (5 bases). V shed 1 base and J shed 8 bases, with 9 bases lying between them. The CDR3 has 13 amino acids. CDR1 and CDR2 from the germline V gene are LNHNV and YYDKDF (reference sequence). CDR3 protein: CATSRAGMEPQHF. CDR3 nucleotide sequence: TGTGCCACCAGCAGAGCAGGGATGGAGCCCCAGCATTTT. Based on the CDR3 plus reference TRBV15 and TRBJ1-5, the full variable domain is DAMVIQNPRYQVTQFGKPVTLSCSQTLNHNVMYWYQQKSSQAPKLLFHYYDKDFNNEADTPDNFQSRRPNTSFCFLDIRSPGLGDTAMYLCATSRAGMEPQHFGDGTRLSIL.

This clone was found a few times. The CDR3 nucleotides are TGTGCCAGCAGCCTCCGGGACTTTAACACTGAAGCTTTCTTT. It is translated as CASSLRDFNTEAFF. The chain employs TRBV7-9 and TRBJ1-1; D perhaps matches TRBD1 (5 bases). Germline CDR1 SEHNR, CDR2 FQNEAQ (reference sequence). This CDR3 has 14 residues. Trimming removed 5 bases at V and 2 bases at J, with 12 bases between.

This chain links TRBV19 with TRBJ1-5; D gene uncertain. The CDR3 is 15 residues long. V lost 1 base and J lost 1, with 8 bases in between. CDR1 LNHDA and CDR2 SQIVND come from the germline V gene (reference sequence). The CDR3 here is CASSIGVRSNQPQHF. Here the CDR3 DNA reads TGTGCCAGTAGTATAGGAGTCAGGAGCAATCAGCCCCAGCATTTT.

The chain combines TRBV6-5 with TRBJ1-6, with D perhaps TRBD1 (6 bases). CDR1 and CDR2 from the germline V gene are MNHEY and SVGAGI. V lost 1 base to trimming and J lost 7 bases, with 8 bases between them. The length of the CDR3 is 14 residues. The CDR3 loop is CASSYWTENSPLHF. For the CDR3, the DNA is TGTGCCAGCAGTTACTGGACAGAAAATTCACCCCTCCACTTT.

The rearrangement links TRBV6-5 to TRBJ2-1; TRBD2 aligns across 8 bases. This CDR3 contains 15 residues. Germline loops: CDR1 MNHEY, CDR2 SVGAGI. Trimming at V came to 7 bases and at J to 6 bases, leaving 11 bases not matched to a gene. Here the CDR3 reads CASTASLAGGNEQFF. In nucleotides, the CDR3 is TGTGCCAGCACCGCCTCCCTGGCGGGAGGCAATGAGCAGTTCTTC.

For the CDR3, the DNA is TGTGCCAGCTCCCCCCCAGTAGGAGGGTGGTACGAGCAGTACTTC. This encodes CASSPPVGGWYEQYF. The rearrangement joins TRBV18 to TRBJ2-7; D is possibly TRBD2 (6 bases). The germline CDR1 and CDR2 sequences are KGHSH and LQKENI. With 6 bases removed from V and 4 bases from J, the gap between germline ends came to 19 bases. CDR3 length: 15 amino acids.

With regard to this clone: The sample carries other DNA sequences with the same CDR3. V gene TRBV7-9 combines with J gene TRBJ1-5, with D unclear. Germline values: CDR1 SEHNR, CDR2 FQNEAQ (reference sequence). The CDR3 totals 15 residues. V gave up 1 base and J gave up 5 bases, with 12 bases separating them. The CDR3 DNA reads TGTGCCAGCAGCTTAGATCGGGGAGGCCATCAGCCCCAGCATTTT. Amino acids: CASSLDRGGHQPQHF.

This chain joins TRBV27 and TRBJ2-7; 13 bases are shared with TRBD2. This CDR3 has 18 amino acids. Germline V CDR1 and CDR2: MNHEY, SMNVEV (reference sequence). V was clipped by 6 bases and J by 1 base; unmatched bases: 12. This CDR3 reads CASSKRAPLAGGSYEQYF. Written as DNA, the CDR3 is TGTGCCAGCAGCAAAAGGGCACCACTAGCGGGAGGGTCCTACGAGCAGTACTTC.

This chain uses TRBV11-3 with TRBJ2-3; TRBD2 agrees at 9 bases. Trimming took 5 bases from V and 7 from J; bases not matched to a gene: 10. Looked up from germline, CDR1 is SGHNT and CDR2 is YENEEA. The CDR3 loop spans 15 amino acids. Here the CDR3 DNA reads TGTGCCAGCAGCCCTAGCGGGACCCTACCAAATACGCAGTATTTT. This translates into CASSPSGTLPNTQYF.

The chain employs TRBV13 and TRBJ2-1; 9 bases match TRBD2. From germline, CDR1 is PRHDT and CDR2 FYEKMQ (reference sequence). J was trimmed by 0 bases and V by 0 bases; bases with no gene match: 6. The CDR3 contains 18 residues. In DNA form, the CDR3 reads TGTGCCAGCAGCTTAGGGCTAGCGGGGATGAGCTCCTACAATGAGCAGTTCTTC. It codes for CASSLGLAGMSSYNEQFF.

On this clone: Relative to the germline gene, one junction end is altered; a read error may explain this. The V call is TRBV4-3, the J call TRBJ2-1; 9 positions agree with TRBD2. CDR3 length equals 16 residues. Germline-derived CDR1 and CDR2 are LGHNA and YSLEER. The CDR3 nucleotides are TGCGCCAGCAGCCAGATACCCGGGACTAGCTACGATGAGCAGTTCTTC. Encoded protein: CASSQIPGTSYDEQFF.

This clone appeared a single time. V is TRBV19 and J is TRBJ2-5; 9 nucleotides align to TRBD2. The CDR3 loop spans 16 amino acids. With V trimmed by 6 bases and J by 1 base, 9 bases remained unmatched. Germline CDR1 LNHDA, CDR2 SQIVND (reference sequence). CDR3 region: CASRNRPGLAQETQYF. CDR3 nucleotides: TGTGCCAGTAGGAATCGACCGGGACTAGCCCAAGAGACCCAGTACTTC.

The V call is TRBV5-4, the J call TRBJ2-1, with 7 bases fitting TRBD2. V lost 4 bases, J lost 0 bases, and 10 bases stayed unmatched. Per the germline V gene, CDR1 is SGHNT and CDR2 is YYREEE (reference sequence). There are 17 residues in the CDR3. CDR3 bases: TGTGCCAGCAGCCCCCAGACTAGCCTAAGCTCCTACAATGAGCAGTTCTTC. This translates into CASSPQTSLSSYNEQFF.

The chain recombines TRBV7-6 with TRBJ2-5, with D tentatively TRBD2 (5 bases). Trimming stripped 5 bases from V and 5 bases from J, with 33 bases between. The CDR3 contains 20 residues. Germline V CDR1 and CDR2: SGHVS, FNYEAQ. The CDR3 DNA reads TGTGCCAGCAGCAACCACCTCCGCGGGCTTTCGTATAGAATCCCGGAGACCCAGTACTTC. Its protein product is CASSNHLRGLSYRIPETQYF.

V gene TRBV7-9 combines with J gene TRBJ1-3, with D perhaps TRBD1 (6 bases). V was clipped by 4 bases and J by 7 bases, with 14 bases between them. In germline, CDR1 is SEHNR, CDR2 FQNEAQ (reference sequence). This CDR3 has 14 residues. The CDR3 DNA is TGTGCCAGCAGCTACACAACAGGGTACAACACCATATATTTT. This codes for CASSYTTGYNTIYF. The whole variable domain, filled in from reference TRBV7-9 and TRBJ1-3, reads DTGVSQNPRHKITKRGQNVTFRCDPISEHNRLYWYRQTLGQGPEFLTYFQNEAQLEKSRLLSDRFSAERPKGSFSTLEIQRTEQGDSAMYLCASSYTTGYNTIYFGEGSWLTVV.

The V and J genes are TRBV6-4 and TRBJ2-3; D perhaps matches TRBD2 (6 bases). CDR3 length equals 16 residues. Germline values: CDR1 MRHNA, CDR2 SNTAGT. V lost 2 bases to trimming and J lost 2 bases, with 14 bases between them. DNA for the CDR3: TGTGCCAGCAGTGACGCGTTAGGCGGGAACACAGATACGCAGTATTTT. As protein: CASSDALGGNTDTQYF.

This clone was seen a few times. The gene calls are TRBV29-1 and TRBJ1-1, with a tentative D call TRBD1 (5 bases). CDR1 is SQVTM, CDR2 ANQGSEA, per germline. V was trimmed by 4 bases and J by 4 bases, leaving 10 bases between them. The CDR3 sequence is 12 residues long. CDR3 residues: CSVAGEGTEAFF. The CDR3 nucleotides are TGCAGCGTTGCGGGGGAAGGCACTGAAGCTTTCTTT.

The table lists this clone with many counts. The chain links TRBV6-2 or TRBV6-3 to TRBJ1-5; the match to TRBD1 covers 7 bases. CDR1 is MNHEY, CDR2 SVGEGT, per germline. CDR3 length: 15 amino acids. J gave up 4 bases and V 6 bases, and 9 bases lay outside the gene matches. The CDR3 DNA is TGTGCCAGCAGCCTGGGACAGATCCCGAATCAGCCCCAGCATTTT. Translation gives CASSLGQIPNQPQHF.

The chain employs TRBV7-9 and TRBJ1-6; 7 nucleotides line up with TRBD1. CDR3 length equals 14 residues. Unmatched junction bases numbered 4, after V lost 1 base and J lost 10 bases. In germline, CDR1 is SEHNR, CDR2 FQNEAQ (reference sequence). The chain's CDR3 is CASSLGDRDSPLHF. The CDR3 DNA reads TGTGCCAGCAGCTTAGGTGACAGGGACTCACCCCTCCACTTT.

The chain joins TRBV7-8 to TRBJ1-2, with TRBD1 as a possible D gene (5 bases). CDR1 is SGHVS, CDR2 FQNEAQ, per germline. The CDR3 loop spans 14 amino acids. V was shortened by 5 bases and J by 6 bases, with 16 bases between the two germline ends. CDR3 loop: CASSDTRGGDGYTF. CDR3 in DNA: TGTGCCAGCAGCGATACTCGGGGGGGAGATGGCTACACCTTC.

The J gene is TRBJ2-1, the V gene TRBV5-4; 8 bases are a match to TRBD2. J lost 5 bases, V lost 5 bases, and 9 bases had no gene match. This CDR3 contains 15 residues. Germline V gives CDR1 SGHNT, CDR2 YYREEE (reference sequence). DNA of the CDR3: TGTGCCAGCAGAACGCAGCGGGAGCATCACAATGAGCAGTTCTTC. This sequence encodes CASRTQREHHNEQFF.

The J gene is TRBJ2-5, the V gene TRBV7-9, with 7 nucleotides matching TRBD2. The CDR3 runs to 15 residues. Germline V gene sequence: CDR1 SEHNR, CDR2 FQNEAQ (reference sequence). V dropped 8 bases and J dropped 5; count of bases not matched to a gene: 14. The CDR3 sequence is CASRSPLAQRETQYF. The CDR3 region has the DNA TGTGCCAGCCGCTCCCCACTAGCGCAACGGGAGACCCAGTACTTC.

This rearrangement joins TRBV4-3 to TRBJ1-6, with 7 bases fitting TRBD1. Germline trimming cut 1 base from V and 8 bases from J; bases unmatched to any gene: 8. Germline-derived CDR1 and CDR2 are LGHNA and YSLEER. The CDR3 totals 16 residues. Written as DNA, the CDR3 is TGCGCCAGCAGCCAAGGCCCAAGGACAGGTGATTCACCCCTCCACTTT. Residues: CASSQGPRTGDSPLHF.

The chain links TRBV19 to TRBJ2-2; no reliable D call. The CDR3 spans 15 residues. The V gene's germline CDR1 is LNHDA and CDR2 SQIVND (reference sequence). Between the trimmed V and J ends, which lost 1 base and 7 bases, there was a span of 13 bases. CDR3 sequence (DNA): TGTGCCAGTAGTATAGGACTGGTGGGTAGCGGGGAGCTGTTTTTT. Its protein product is CASSIGLVGSGELFF.

The sample holds one count of this clone. This chain links TRBV28 with TRBJ1-3; D is perhaps TRBD1 (5 bases). The germline V gene encodes CDR1 MDHEN and CDR2 SYDVKM. V lost 7 bases, J lost 0 bases, and 10 bases lay in between. The CDR3 is 14 residues long. The CDR3 spells CASTVGGSGNTIYF. In nucleotides, the CDR3 is TGTGCCAGCACCGTGGGGGGCTCTGGAAACACCATATATTTT.

The chain employs TRBV28 and TRBJ2-1; D may be TRBD1 (5 bases). The germline V and J ends were trimmed by 3 bases and 9 bases, with 12 bases remaining between them. This CDR3 comprises 13 residues. CDR1 is MDHEN and CDR2 is SYDVKM in the germline V gene. CDR3 residues: CASSFSIQAEQFF. The CDR3 DNA reads as TGTGCCAGCAGTTTTAGCATACAGGCTGAGCAGTTCTTC.

In its sample, this clone was seen a few times. This chain connects TRBV18 to TRBJ2-1, with TRBD2 matching over 9 bases. There are 15 residues in the CDR3. The germline V gene encodes CDR1 KGHSH and CDR2 LQKENI. V was pared by 2 bases and J by 8 bases, with 7 bases of the junction left unmatched. CDR3: CASSPGPSGTHEQFF. The CDR3 DNA sequence: TGTGCCAGCTCACCAGGGCCTAGCGGGACCCATGAGCAGTTCTTC.